The 5 T cell receptor beta chains given below trace back to one sample, sequenced in a study of OX40 agonist ivuxolimab in advanced cancers. The table came from immunoSEQ multiplex PCR; TCRdb's copy has only in-frame clones and leaves some out. The sample holds tens of thousands of clones, approximately 90% seen once. Sequenced material: CD4+ or CD8+ T cells sorted from blood, taken in a trial of the OX40 agonist ivuxolimab. The receptors were sampled from an adult with an advanced solid tumor such as melanoma, head and neck, liver or kidney cancer.

The sample holds one count of this clone. CDR3 in DNA: TGTGCCAGCAGCTCTTTAGCGGGAGCGGTCACAGATACGCAGTATTTT. The encoded protein is CASSSLAGAVTDTQYF. The chain is built from TRBV11-2 and TRBJ2-3, with 9 positions matching TRBD2. J was trimmed by 2 bases and V by 4 bases; bases with no gene match: 7. This CDR3 is 16 amino acids long. Germline V gene data show CDR1 as SGHAT and CDR2 as FQNNGV.

The V and J genes are TRBV6-1 and TRBJ2-7; 11 nucleotides match TRBD1. In germline, CDR1 is MNHNS, CDR2 SASEGT. The CDR3 totals 13 residues. V gave up 6 bases and J gave up 6 bases; unmatched junction bases: 4. The CDR3 sequence: CASSGQGAGEQYF. The CDR3 coding sequence is TGTGCCAGCAGCGGACAGGGGGCCGGCGAGCAGTACTTC.

The rearrangement links TRBV10-2 to TRBJ1-5; D possibly corresponds to TRBD1 (6 bases). The germline V and J ends were trimmed by 2 bases and 4 bases, with 9 bases remaining between them. CDR1 and CDR2 (germline): WSHSY, SAAADI. CDR3 length: 14 residues. CDR3 amino acids: CASSESGTNQPQHF. The CDR3 nucleotides read TGCGCCAGCAGTGAGAGTGGGACAAATCAGCCCCAGCATTTT.

This clone appeared once. In nucleotides, the CDR3 is TGTGCTAGTGCCCCAGGAATAGCCGACAATGAGCAGTTCTTC. It codes for CASAPGIADNEQFF. The rearrangement links TRBV12-5 to TRBJ2-1; unclear D gene. The CDR3 is 14 residues long. Germline-derived CDR1 and CDR2 are LGHNT and FRNRAP. V dropped 7 bases and J dropped 5 bases, with 15 bases sitting between them.

This chain joins TRBV28 and TRBJ2-7, with D hard to call. From germline, CDR1 is MDHEN and CDR2 SYDVKM. The length of the CDR3 is 11 residues. V dropped 7 bases and J dropped 5 bases, with 9 bases sitting between them. The CDR3: CASTRRNEQYF. CDR3 nucleotides: TGTGCCAGCACCCGGCGGAACGAGCAGTACTTC. Full variable domain (outside the CDR3, taken from reference TRBV28 and TRBJ2-7): DVKVTQSSRYLVKRTGEKVFLECVQDMDHENMFWYRQDPGLGLRLIYFSYDVKMKEKGDIPEGYSVSREKKERFSLILESASTNQTSMYLCASTRRNEQYFGPGTRLTVT.